The 5 T cell receptor beta chains in this list originate from one sample, sequenced in a study of shared clonotypes between healthy human individuals. Assay used: immunoSEQ multiplex PCR; TCRdb lists only in-frame clones, some missing. The table includes about 580,000 clones, 95% to 98% detected once. CD45RO-negative, CCR7-selected cells formed the naive CD8 fraction, which excluded terminally differentiated effector memory CD45RA+ cells. The sequenced sample consisted of naive CD8+ T cells sorted from blood. The receptors come from a man aged 25-45 years in good health.

The chain joins TRBV29-1 to TRBJ2-7; D is perhaps TRBD1 or TRBD2 (6 bases each). The CDR3 runs to 14 residues. Germline assignment: CDR1 SQVTM and CDR2 ANQGSEA. The ends were cut back, 6 bases at V and 0 bases at J, with 15 bases in the middle. The CDR3 protein is CSVAGHGNSYEQYF. DNA for the CDR3: TGCAGCGTCGCGGGACACGGCAACTCCTACGAGCAGTACTTC.

The V and J genes are TRBV10-1 and TRBJ2-2; 11 bases align to TRBD2. The CDR3 spans 17 residues. With 2 bases clipped from V and 8 bases from J, the junction kept 10 bases outside the gene matches. CDR1 WNHNN and CDR2 SYGVQD come from the germline V gene (reference sequence). The CDR3 bases are TGCGCCAGCAGTGAGGGAGGACTAGCGGGTCGTTCGGGGGAGCTGTTTTTT. It is translated as CASSEGGLAGRSGELFF.

The genes are TRBV28 and TRBJ1-5; D is unclear. The V gene lost 7 bases and the J gene lost 0 bases, with 22 bases spanning the gap. The CDR3 runs to 18 residues. Germline CDR1 and CDR2: MDHEN and SYDVKM. CDR3 sequence: CASKRAVSSLYSNQPQHF. The CDR3 nucleotides read TGTGCCAGCAAACGAGCAGTGTCCTCCCTATATAGCAATCAGCCCCAGCATTTT.

This clone was observed a single time. The V gene is TRBV6-6, the J gene TRBJ2-7; a weak D match, TRBD1 (5 bases). V dropped 4 bases and J dropped 2 bases, with 12 bases sitting between them. In germline, CDR1 is MNHNY, CDR2 SVGAGI (reference sequence). The CDR3 contains 14 residues. The CDR3 reads CASSSLDRTYEQYF. CDR3 sequence (DNA): TGTGCCAGCAGTTCCCTCGACAGAACCTACGAGCAGTACTTC.

V and J are TRBV9 and TRBJ1-5; the match to TRBD1 covers 9 bases. Germline CDR1 SGDLS, CDR2 YYNGEE. J gave up 1 base and V 3 bases, and 5 bases lay outside the gene matches. The CDR3 is made up of 16 amino acids. CDR3 amino acids: CASSAGTGTSNQPQHF. The DNA of the CDR3 is TGTGCCAGCAGCGCTGGGACAGGGACGAGCAATCAGCCCCAGCATTTT. Variable domain in full (rest from reference TRBV9 and TRBJ1-5): DSGVTQTPKHLITATGQRVTLRCSPRSGDLSVYWYQQSLDQGLQFLIQYYNGEERAKGNILERFSAQQFPDLHSELNLSSLELGDSALYFCASSAGTGTSNQPQHFGDGTRLSIL.